Listed here are 4 T cell receptor beta chains from one sample, sequenced in a study of OX40 agonist ivuxolimab in advanced cancers. The assay was immunoSEQ multiplex PCR, and TCRdb's table has in-frame clones only and misses some. The data contain fewer than 65,000 clones, about 94% of them seen just once; the ten biggest clones take up roughly 19%. The sequenced sample was CD4+ or CD8+ T cells sorted from blood, obtained in a trial of the OX40 agonist ivuxolimab. Every receptor here comes from an adult with an advanced solid tumor such as melanoma, head and neck, liver or kidney cancer.

V gene TRBV11-3 combines with J gene TRBJ1-3; a possible D gene is TRBD1 (5 bases). This CDR3 is built from 16 residues. Germline values: CDR1 SGHNT, CDR2 YENEEA. V shed 1 base and J shed 0 bases, with 10 bases lying between them. The CDR3 sequence: CASSLVGGVSGNTIYF. Written as DNA, the CDR3 is TGTGCCAGCAGCTTAGTTGGAGGGGTCTCTGGAAACACCATATATTTT. The full variable domain, rest sourced from reference TRBV11-3 and TRBJ1-3, is EAGVVQSPRYKIIEKKQPVAFWCNPISGHNTLYWYLQNLGQGPELLIRYENEEAVDDSQLPKDRFSAERLKGVDSTLKIQPAELGDSAVYLCASSLVGGVSGNTIYFGEGSWLTVV.

Only one count was recorded for this clone. The rearrangement uses TRBV7-2 and TRBJ2-1; D is unclear. The CDR3 runs to 14 residues. Germline CDR1 reads SGHTA; CDR2 reads FQGNSA. Trimming shortened V by 0 bases and J by 3 bases, and 6 bases separated the two germline ends. CDR3 nucleotide sequence: TGTGCCAGCAGCTTAGCGTCTGACTACAATGAGCAGTTCTTC. It yields the protein CASSLASDYNEQFF. Variable domain in full (rest from reference TRBV7-2 and TRBJ2-1): GAGVSQSPSNKVTEKGKDVELRCDPISGHTALYWYRQSLGQGLEFLIYFQGNSAPDKSGLPSDRFSAERTGGSVSTLTIQRTQQEDSAVYLCASSLASDYNEQFFGPGTRLTVL.

V and J are TRBV27 and TRBJ2-2; a possible D gene is TRBD2 (7 bases). From germline, CDR1 is MNHEY and CDR2 SMNVEV (reference sequence). There are 17 residues in the CDR3. Trimming stripped 5 bases from V and 0 bases from J, with 16 bases between. CDR3 region: CASSVMWGGPNTGELFF. The CDR3 nucleotides read TGTGCCAGCAGTGTTATGTGGGGGGGCCCGAACACCGGGGAGCTGTTTTTT.

Regarding this clone: The junction does not match germline at one end; this may be a read error. The chain has TRBV7-7 and TRBJ2-1; no firm D call. The CDR3 sequence is 13 residues long. Germline V gene lookup returns CDR1 SSHAT and CDR2 FNYEAQ (reference sequence). CDR3 amino acids: CASSRALNNEQFF. CDR3 in DNA: TGTGCTAGCAGCCGGGCCCTAAACAATGAGCAGTTCTTC.